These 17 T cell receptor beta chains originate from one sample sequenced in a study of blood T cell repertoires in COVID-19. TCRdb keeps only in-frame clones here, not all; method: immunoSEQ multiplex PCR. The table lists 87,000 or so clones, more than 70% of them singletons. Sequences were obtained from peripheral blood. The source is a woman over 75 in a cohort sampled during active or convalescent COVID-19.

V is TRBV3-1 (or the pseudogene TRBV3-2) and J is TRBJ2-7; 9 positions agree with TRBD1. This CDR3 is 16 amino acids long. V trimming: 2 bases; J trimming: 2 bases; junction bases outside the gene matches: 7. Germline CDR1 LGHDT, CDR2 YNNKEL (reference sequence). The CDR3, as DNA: TGTGCCAGCAGCCAAAGGGGGGGACAGGGTCCCTACGAGCAGTACTTC. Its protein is CASSQRGGQGPYEQYF.

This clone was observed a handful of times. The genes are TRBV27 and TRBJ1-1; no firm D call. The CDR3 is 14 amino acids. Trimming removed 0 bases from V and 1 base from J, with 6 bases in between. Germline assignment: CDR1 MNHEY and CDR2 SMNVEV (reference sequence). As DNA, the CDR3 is TGTGCCAGCAGTTTATCCCGGGGGAACACTGAAGCTTTCTTT. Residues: CASSLSRGNTEAFF.

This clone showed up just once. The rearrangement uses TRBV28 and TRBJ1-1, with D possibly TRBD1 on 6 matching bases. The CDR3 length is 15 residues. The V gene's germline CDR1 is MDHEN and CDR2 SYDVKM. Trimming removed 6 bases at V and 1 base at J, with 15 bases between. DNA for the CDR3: TGTGCCAGCAGCCGGAGACTGACAGGGAACACTGAAGCTTTCTTT. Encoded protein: CASSRRLTGNTEAFF.

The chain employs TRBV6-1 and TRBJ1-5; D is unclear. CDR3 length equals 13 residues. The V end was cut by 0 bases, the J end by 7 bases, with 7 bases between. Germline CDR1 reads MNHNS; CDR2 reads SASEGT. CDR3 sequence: CASSEALRQPQHF. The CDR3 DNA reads TGTGCCAGCAGTGAAGCTCTCCGGCAGCCCCAGCATTTT.

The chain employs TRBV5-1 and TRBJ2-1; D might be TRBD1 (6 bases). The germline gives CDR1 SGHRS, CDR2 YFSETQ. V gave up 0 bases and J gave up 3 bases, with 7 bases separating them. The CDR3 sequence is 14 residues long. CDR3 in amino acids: CASSLETGYNEQFF. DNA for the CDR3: TGCGCCAGCAGCTTGGAGACAGGCTACAATGAGCAGTTCTTC.

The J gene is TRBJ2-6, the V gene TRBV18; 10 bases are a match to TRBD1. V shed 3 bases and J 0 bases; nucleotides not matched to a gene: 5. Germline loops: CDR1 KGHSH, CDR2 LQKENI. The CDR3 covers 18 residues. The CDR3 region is CASSPGQGVLSGANVLTF. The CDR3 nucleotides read TGTGCCAGCTCACCCGGACAGGGGGTCCTCTCTGGGGCCAACGTCCTGACTTTC.

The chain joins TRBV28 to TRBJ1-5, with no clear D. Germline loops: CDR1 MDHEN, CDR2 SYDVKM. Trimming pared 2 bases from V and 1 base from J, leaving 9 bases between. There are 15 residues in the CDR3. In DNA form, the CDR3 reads TGTGCCAGCAGTTTACCCCCGGGGAGCAATCAGCCCCAGCATTTT. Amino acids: CASSLPPGSNQPQHF.

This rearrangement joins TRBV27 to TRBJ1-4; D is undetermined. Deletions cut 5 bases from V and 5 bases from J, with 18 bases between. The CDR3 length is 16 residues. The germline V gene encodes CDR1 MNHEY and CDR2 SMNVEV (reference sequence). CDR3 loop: CASSPQGGQSNEKLFF. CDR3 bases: TGTGCCAGCAGTCCCCAAGGTGGGCAGAGCAATGAAAAACTGTTTTTT.

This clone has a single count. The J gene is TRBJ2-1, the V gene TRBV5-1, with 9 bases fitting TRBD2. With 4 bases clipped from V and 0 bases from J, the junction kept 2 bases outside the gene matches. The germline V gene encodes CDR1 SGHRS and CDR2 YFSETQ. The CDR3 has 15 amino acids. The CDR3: CASSAAGGSYNEQFF. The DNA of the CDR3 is TGCGCCAGCAGCGCAGCGGGGGGCTCCTACAATGAGCAGTTCTTC.

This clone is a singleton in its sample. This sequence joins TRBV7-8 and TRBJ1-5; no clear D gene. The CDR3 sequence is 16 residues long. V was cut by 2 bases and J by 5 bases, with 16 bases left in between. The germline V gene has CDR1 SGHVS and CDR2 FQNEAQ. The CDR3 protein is CASSLTSSQSYQPQHF. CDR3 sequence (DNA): TGTGCCAGCAGCTTAACGTCTTCGCAGTCATATCAGCCCCAGCATTTT.

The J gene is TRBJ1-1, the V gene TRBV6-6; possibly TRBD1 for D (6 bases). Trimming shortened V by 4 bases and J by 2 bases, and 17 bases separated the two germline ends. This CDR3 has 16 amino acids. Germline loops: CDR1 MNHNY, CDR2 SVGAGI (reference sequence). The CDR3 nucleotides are TGTGCCAGCAGTTTGGACGGAAGGGGGTACAACACTGAAGCTTTCTTT. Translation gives CASSLDGRGYNTEAFF.

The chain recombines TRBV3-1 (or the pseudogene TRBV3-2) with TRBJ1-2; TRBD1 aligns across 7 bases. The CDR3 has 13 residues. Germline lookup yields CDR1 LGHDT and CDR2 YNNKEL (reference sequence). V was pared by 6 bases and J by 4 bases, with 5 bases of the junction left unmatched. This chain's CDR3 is CASSPGTAYGYTF. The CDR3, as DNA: TGTGCCAGCAGTCCTGGGACAGCCTATGGCTACACCTTC.

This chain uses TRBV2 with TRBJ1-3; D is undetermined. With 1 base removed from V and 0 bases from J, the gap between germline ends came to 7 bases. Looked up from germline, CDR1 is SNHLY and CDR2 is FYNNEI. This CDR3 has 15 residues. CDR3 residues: CASSEGGFSGNTIYF. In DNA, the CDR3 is TGTGCCAGCAGTGAAGGCGGGTTCTCTGGAAACACCATATATTTT. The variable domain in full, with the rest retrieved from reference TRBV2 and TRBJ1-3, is EPEVTQTPSHQVTQMGQEVILRCVPISNHLYFYWYRQILGQKVEFLVSFYNNEISEKSEIFDDQFSVERPDGSNFTLKIRSTKLEDSAMYFCASSEGGFSGNTIYFGEGSWLTVV.

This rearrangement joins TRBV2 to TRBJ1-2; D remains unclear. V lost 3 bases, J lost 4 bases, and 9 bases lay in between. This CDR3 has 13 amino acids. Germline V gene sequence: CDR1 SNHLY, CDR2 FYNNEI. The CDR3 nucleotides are TGTGCCAGCAGTGAGGGTCAGGCCTATGGCTACACCTTC. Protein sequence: CASSEGQAYGYTF.

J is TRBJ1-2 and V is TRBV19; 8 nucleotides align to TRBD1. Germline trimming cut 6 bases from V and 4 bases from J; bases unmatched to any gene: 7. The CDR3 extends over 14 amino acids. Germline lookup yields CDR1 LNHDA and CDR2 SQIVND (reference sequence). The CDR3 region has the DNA TGTGCCAGTAGGTCTGGACAGGGTGCCTATGGCTACACCTTC. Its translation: CASRSGQGAYGYTF. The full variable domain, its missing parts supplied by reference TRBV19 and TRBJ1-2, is DGGITQSPKYLFRKEGQNVTLSCEQNLNHDAMYWYRQDPGQGLRLIYYSQIVNDFQKGDIAEGYSVSREKKESFPLTVTSAQKNPTAFYLCASRSGQGAYGYTFGSGTRLTVV.

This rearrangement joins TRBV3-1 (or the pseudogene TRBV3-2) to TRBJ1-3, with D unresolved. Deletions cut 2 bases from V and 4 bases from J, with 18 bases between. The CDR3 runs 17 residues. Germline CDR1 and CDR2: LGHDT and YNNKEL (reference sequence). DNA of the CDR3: TGTGCCAGCAGCCAACGACTCTTCGGTCGCAAGGGAAACACCATATATTTT. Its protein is CASSQRLFGRKGNTIYF.

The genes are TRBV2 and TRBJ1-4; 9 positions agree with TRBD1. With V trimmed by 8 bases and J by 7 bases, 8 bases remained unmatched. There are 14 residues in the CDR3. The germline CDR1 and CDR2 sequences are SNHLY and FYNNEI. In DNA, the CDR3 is TGTGCCAGCGGCATACAGGGGGCCGGTGAAAAACTGTTTTTT. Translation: CASGIQGAGEKLFF.